The 29 T cell receptor beta chains reported below all come from one sample, sequenced in a study of cytomegalovirus exposure and HLA in healthy donors. The PCR ran on 60 Vbeta and 13 Jbeta primers. Clones were sequenced by immunoSEQ multiplex PCR, and TCRdb holds only the in-frame ones, with some missing. The sample contains 100,000 or so clones, just over 75% of which appear only once. What was sequenced was PBMCs. The receptors were sampled from a man aged 35 to 55 in good health and CMV-seropositive.

The J gene is TRBJ1-5, the V gene TRBV10-3, with 10 bases fitting TRBD1. Germline-derived CDR1 and CDR2 are ENHRY and SYGVKD. The J segment lost 5 bases and the V segment lost 6 bases, leaving 4 bases of the junction unmatched. CDR3 length: 14 amino acids. Written as DNA, the CDR3 is TGTGCCATCAGCAGACAGGGGGCCGATCAGCCCCAGCATTTT. This encodes CAISRQGADQPQHF.

V is TRBV7-2 and J is TRBJ2-7, with D tentatively TRBD2 (5 bases). Germline V gene lookup returns CDR1 SGHTA and CDR2 FQGNSA. CDR3 length equals 14 residues. The V gene lost 0 bases and the J gene lost 1 base, with 7 bases spanning the gap. The CDR3 protein is CASSLAAGSYEQYF. CDR3 DNA: TGTGCCAGCAGCTTAGCGGCGGGTTCCTACGAGCAGTACTTC. The full variable domain, its missing parts supplied by reference TRBV7-2 and TRBJ2-7, is GAGVSQSPSNKVTEKGKDVELRCDPISGHTALYWYRQSLGQGLEFLIYFQGNSAPDKSGLPSDRFSAERTGGSVSTLTIQRTQQEDSAVYLCASSLAAGSYEQYFGPGTRLTVT.

The rearrangement uses TRBV9 and TRBJ2-1; weak D call: TRBD2 (7 bases). The ends were cut back, 0 bases at V and 3 bases at J, with 16 bases in the middle. This CDR3 is built from 17 residues. The germline CDR1 and CDR2 sequences are SGDLS and YYNGEE. DNA of the CDR3: TGTGCCAGCAGCGTAGAGGGGGGGGCCCTAATCTACAATGAGCAGTTCTTC. Amino acid sequence: CASSVEGGALIYNEQFF. The entire variable domain, with the rest obtained from reference TRBV9 and TRBJ2-1, is as follows: DSGVTQTPKHLITATGQRVTLRCSPRSGDLSVYWYQQSLDQGLQFLIQYYNGEERAKGNILERFSAQQFPDLHSELNLSSLELGDSALYFCASSVEGGALIYNEQFFGPGTRLTVL.

The V gene is TRBV7-2, the J gene TRBJ2-1; 10 positions agree with TRBD2. Germline loops: CDR1 SGHTA, CDR2 FQGNSA. J lost 4 bases, V lost 3 bases, and 3 bases had no gene match. This CDR3 has 15 residues. CDR3 sequence reads: CASSFLAGVYNEQFF. The DNA for the CDR3 is TGTGCCAGCAGCTTTCTAGCGGGAGTTTACAATGAGCAGTTCTTC.

In DNA, the CDR3 is TGTGCCAGCAGCGACAGTTCAAGGGGCTACACCTTC. Translating gives CASSDSSRGYTF. The genes are TRBV9 and TRBJ1-2, with D unclear. Trimming shortened V by 3 bases and J by 8 bases, and 11 bases separated the two germline ends. Germline CDR1 reads SGDLS; CDR2 reads YYNGEE. The CDR3 loop spans 12 amino acids.

The rearrangement joins TRBV10-3 to TRBJ2-2, with D perhaps TRBD1 (6 bases). This CDR3 is 14 amino acids long. V was cut by 10 bases and J by 0 bases, with 12 bases left in between. CDR1 ENHRY and CDR2 SYGVKD come from the germline V gene. DNA for the CDR3: TGTGCCAACCTCGGACAGCCGAACACCGGGGAGCTGTTTTTT. Translated: CANLGQPNTGELFF.

The DNA of the CDR3 is TGTGCCAGCAATAGGGACAGGCAAACCGGGGAGCTGTTTTTT. As protein: CASNRDRQTGELFF. V and J are TRBV6-1 and TRBJ2-2, with TRBD1 matching over 8 bases. This CDR3 is built from 14 residues. Losses at the gene ends were 7 bases for V and 5 bases for J; bases not matched to a gene: 6. From germline, CDR1 is MNHNS and CDR2 SASEGT.

The chain is built from TRBV7-9 and TRBJ1-1; possibly TRBD1 for D (5 bases). The V gene lost 2 bases and the J gene lost 5 bases, with 12 bases spanning the gap. The CDR3 is 14 residues long. CDR1 is SEHNR and CDR2 is FQNEAQ in the germline V gene (reference sequence). The CDR3 sequence: CASSLSGGRTEAFF. As DNA, the CDR3 is TGTGCCAGCAGCTTATCGGGGGGTCGTACTGAAGCTTTCTTT.

The chain carries TRBV5-1 and TRBJ2-1; 12 bases line up with TRBD2. Trimming at V came to 0 bases and at J to 5 bases, leaving 12 bases not matched to a gene. The CDR3 length is 19 residues. From germline, CDR1 is SGHRS and CDR2 YFSETQ. CDR3 sequence: CASSLEISLGLAGHNEQFF. As DNA, the CDR3 is TGCGCCAGCAGCTTGGAAATATCGTTGGGACTAGCGGGTCACAATGAGCAGTTCTTC.

The chain recombines TRBV5-5 with TRBJ1-5, with 11 bases fitting TRBD1. Germline trimming cut 4 bases from V and 2 bases from J; bases unmatched to any gene: 5. The CDR3 loop spans 16 amino acids. CDR1 is SGHKS, CDR2 YYEKEE, per germline (reference sequence). CDR3 protein: CASSQGQGARNQPQHF. CDR3 DNA: TGTGCCAGCAGCCAAGGACAGGGGGCTCGCAATCAGCCCCAGCATTTT.

J is TRBJ1-2 and V is TRBV7-8, with D unresolved. V was clipped by 1 base and J by 4 bases, with 7 bases between them. Germline V gene lookup returns CDR1 SGHVS and CDR2 FQNEAQ. The CDR3 is made up of 13 amino acids. The CDR3 loop is CASSLGHLYGYTF. CDR3 nucleotides: TGTGCCAGCAGCTTAGGACACCTCTATGGCTACACCTTC.

The J gene is TRBJ2-3, the V gene TRBV11-3; 9 nucleotides line up with TRBD2. The germline gives CDR1 SGHNT, CDR2 YENEEA. The trim removed 3 bases at V and 5 bases at J, leaving 9 bases unmatched. The CDR3 totals 16 residues. This CDR3 is CASSLNLAGPLDTQYF. The CDR3, as DNA: TGTGCCAGCAGCTTGAATCTAGCGGGACCGTTAGATACGCAGTATTTT.

This chain uses TRBV27 with TRBJ2-7; TRBD2 aligns across 13 bases. Germline V gene data show CDR1 as MNHEY and CDR2 as SMNVEV (reference sequence). The J segment lost 5 bases and the V segment lost 5 bases, leaving 9 bases of the junction unmatched. This CDR3 is 16 amino acids long. The CDR3 reads CASSARTSGSRNEQYF. In nucleotides, the CDR3 is TGTGCCAGCAGTGCCCGGACTAGCGGGAGTAGAAACGAGCAGTACTTC.

This rearrangement joins TRBV18 to TRBJ1-1; no definite D call. Looked up from germline, CDR1 is KGHSH and CDR2 is LQKENI. V lost 4 bases and J lost 7, with 13 bases in between. The length of the CDR3 is 13 residues. CDR3: CASSRPPQNEAFF. In DNA, the CDR3 is TGTGCCAGCTCACGACCCCCTCAGAATGAAGCTTTCTTT.

The rearrangement joins TRBV19 to TRBJ1-2; maybe TRBD1 (6 bases). CDR1 is LNHDA and CDR2 is SQIVND in the germline V gene (reference sequence). The CDR3 loop spans 12 amino acids. V was shortened by 11 bases and J by 8 bases, with 18 bases between the two germline ends. CDR3 in DNA: TGTGCCGCGTTTGGGGGGGCGCGGGGCTACACCTTC. The encoded protein is CAAFGGARGYTF.

This clone was observed a handful of times. This chain connects TRBV2 to TRBJ2-1; TRBD2 matches 8 bases. V dropped 5 bases and J dropped 4; count of bases not matched to a gene: 4. The length of the CDR3 is 14 residues. The V gene's germline CDR1 is SNHLY and CDR2 FYNNEI. CDR3 coding DNA: TGTGCCAGCAGTAGCGGGAGAGGGTACAATGAGCAGTTCTTC. It codes for CASSSGRGYNEQFF. The entire variable domain, with the rest obtained from reference TRBV2 and TRBJ2-1, is as follows: EPEVTQTPSHQVTQMGQEVILRCVPISNHLYFYWYRQILGQKVEFLVSFYNNEISEKSEIFDDQFSVERPDGSNFTLKIRSTKLEDSAMYFCASSSGRGYNEQFFGPGTRLTVL.

The V and J genes are TRBV28 and TRBJ2-3; 11 nucleotides agree with TRBD2. The germline V gene has CDR1 MDHEN and CDR2 SYDVKM. The V gene end was trimmed by 5 bases and the J gene end by 1 base; junction bases not matched to a gene: 8. There are 17 residues in the CDR3. CDR3 sequence: CASSPELAGAGTDTQYF. As DNA, the CDR3 is TGTGCCAGCAGTCCAGAACTAGCGGGAGCTGGCACAGATACGCAGTATTTT.

This chain joins TRBV18 and TRBJ2-5; TRBD1 aligns across 10 bases. CDR1 is KGHSH and CDR2 is LQKENI in the germline V gene. J lost 5 bases, V lost 4 bases, and 7 bases had no gene match. There are 15 residues in the CDR3. Written as DNA, the CDR3 is TGTGCCAGCTCACGGGAGACAGGGGGCTGGGAGACCCAGTACTTC. Translation gives CASSRETGGWETQYF.

In DNA form, the CDR3 reads TGTGCCAGCAGGGAGGCCCTAGGAAACACCATATATTTT. Translation: CASREALGNTIYF. The gene calls are TRBV6-1 and TRBJ1-3, with D hard to call. This CDR3 is 13 amino acids long. Trimming shortened V by 6 bases and J by 4 bases, and 10 bases separated the two germline ends. Germline CDR1 reads MNHNS; CDR2 reads SASEGT.

The chain is built from TRBV4-3 and TRBJ1-6, with D possibly matching TRBD1 (5 bases). Trimming removed 1 base at V and 9 bases at J, with 7 bases between. Germline CDR1 LGHNA, CDR2 YSLEER. The CDR3 has 13 residues. CDR3 nucleotides: TGCGCCAGCAGCCAAGGGGGCGTTTCACCCCTCCACTTT. Its protein product is CASSQGGVSPLHF.

This clone was detected a few times. The V gene is TRBV9, the J gene TRBJ1-2; D uncertain. This CDR3 has 9 amino acids. Trimming left V 7 bases short and J 7 bases short, with 5 bases between. Germline V gene sequence: CDR1 SGDLS, CDR2 YYNGEE. CDR3 in amino acids: CASFLGYTF. CDR3 nucleotide sequence: TGTGCCAGCTTCCTTGGCTACACCTTC.

This clone was seen a handful of times. The CDR3: CASSQEEGGTDTQYF. For the CDR3, the DNA is TGTGCCAGCAGCCAAGAAGAGGGAGGTACAGATACGCAGTATTTT. This chain uses TRBV4-2 with TRBJ2-3, with a possible D match to TRBD2 (6 bases). The V gene's germline CDR1 is LGHNA and CDR2 YNFKEQ. V shed 0 bases and J shed 3 bases, with 10 bases lying between them. CDR3 length: 15 residues.

The J gene is TRBJ2-4, the V gene TRBV19; 8 positions agree with TRBD1. With 4 bases clipped from V and 12 bases from J, the junction kept 11 bases outside the gene matches. The germline CDR1 and CDR2 sequences are LNHDA and SQIVND (reference sequence). This CDR3 is 14 amino acids long. Here the CDR3 reads CASSTGQVLGSQYF. The DNA of the CDR3 is TGTGCCAGTAGTACGGGACAGGTGTTGGGCAGTCAGTACTTC.

The chain combines TRBV5-5 with TRBJ2-7; 11 bases map to TRBD1. Per the germline V gene, CDR1 is SGHKS and CDR2 is YYEKEE (reference sequence). This CDR3 spans 16 amino acids. Trimming at V came to 4 bases and at J to 7 bases, leaving 13 bases not matched to a gene. CDR3 DNA sequence: TGTGCCAGCAGCGGGGCTCCAGGACAGGGGGCGTCTGAGCAGTACTTC. It yields the protein CASSGAPGQGASEQYF.

A note on this clone: Germline and junction disagree at one end, which may indicate a read error. V gene TRBV19 combines with J gene TRBJ2-6; TRBD2 agrees at 12 bases. The CDR3 has 18 amino acids. Germline CDR1 LNHDA, CDR2 SQIVND (reference sequence). The CDR3 loop reads CASSIGLAGGFGANGLTF. The CDR3 DNA follows: TGTGCCAGTAGTATAGGCCTAGCGGGAGGGTTTGGGGCCAACGGCCTGACTTTC.

This clone was counted between two and nine times. This chain joins TRBV6-1 and TRBJ1-5; D not resolved. Trimming removed 2 bases at V and 4 bases at J, with 12 bases between. The germline CDR1 and CDR2 sequences are MNHNS and SASEGT. This CDR3 is 15 amino acids long. CDR3 bases: TGTGCCAGCAGTGAAAGGTACAGCCTTAATCAGCCCCAGCATTTT. It yields the protein CASSERYSLNQPQHF.

V is TRBV5-1 and J is TRBJ2-7; possibly TRBD2 for D (6 bases). CDR1 is SGHRS, CDR2 YFSETQ, per germline. Trimming shortened V by 4 bases and J by 7 bases, and 21 bases separated the two germline ends. The CDR3 loop spans 15 amino acids. In DNA form, the CDR3 reads TGCGCCAGCAGCCTACGGGCAGGGACTCCTAGGGAGCAGTACTTC. It translates to CASSLRAGTPREQYF.

DNA of the CDR3: TGTGCCAGCAGCTTAGATCCAGCGGGAGAAGAGACCCAGTACTTC. Residues: CASSLDPAGEETQYF. The chain combines TRBV7-2 with TRBJ2-5; TRBD2 agrees at 8 bases. This CDR3 contains 15 residues. V lost 1 base and J lost 3; bases outside the gene matches: 4. Germline-derived CDR1 and CDR2 are SGHTA and FQGNSA.

The rearrangement uses TRBV25-1 and TRBJ1-1, with a tentative D call TRBD1 (6 bases). The length of the CDR3 is 15 residues. Germline loops: CDR1 MGHDK, CDR2 SYGVNS. V was pared by 8 bases and J by 4 bases, with 20 bases between. The CDR3 region is CASSGVWESVTEAFF. The CDR3 coding sequence is TGTGCCAGCTCAGGGGTATGGGAAAGCGTCACTGAAGCTTTCTTT.